This entry concerns a single T cell receptor (beta chain). Its antigen remains unidentified. Sequencing templates came from extracted RNA that was reverse transcribed into cDNA. The table came from immunoSEQ multiplex PCR; TCRdb's copy has only in-frame clones and leaves some out. This sample carries about 200,000 clones, more than 30% of them seen once, and the ten largest clones take roughly 0.5%. The germline gives CDR1 SGHAT, CDR2 FQDESV (reference sequence). The CDR3 extends over 14 amino acids. V lost 1 base and J 1 base, leaving 7 bases between the germline ends. Treatment reported: oral pan-JAK inhibitor, 5-10 mg twice daily. Researchers took lesional scalp punch biopsies and peripheral blood from people who were alopecia areata patients. Using a FACSAria, the CD4+ and CD8+ T cells were sorted from the PBMCs. The sample originates from a study of CD8+ T cells in alopecia areata. Study in general: Tofacitinib therapy took 6 to 18 months; 6 months off drug came after.

General study points: In lesional scalp, particularly from alopecia totalis/universalis, clonality was higher than in normal scalp.

This sequence joins TRBV11-1 and TRBJ2-5; D gene uncertain. Sequenced material: CD4+ T cells sorted from blood, taken at approximately week 30, from a patient treated with tofacitinib. The origin of this receptor is a human donor with alopecia areata. The CDR3 DNA follows: TGTGCCAGCAGCTTAGATACTGTCCAAGAGACCCAGTACTTC. It encodes CASSLDTVQETQYF.